This T cell receptor beta chain was sequenced in a study of breast tumors, draining lymph nodes, adjacent tissues (dated by TCRdb to 2016 to 2017). About the full investigation: Breast cancer patients provided tumor, adjacent nontumor tissue and axillary lymph nodes, and the study compared the TCR beta repertoires across these three sources. In human breast cancer, the study set out to assess how tumor, surrounding tissue and draining lymph node repertoires relate to one another and whether T cells might be exchanged between them.

The lymph node samples were taken from the axillary draining lymph nodes of breast cancer patients. This clonotype was detected many times. Its recognized antigen is unknown. Nothing much larger sits one base from this clone, and base qualities are not available. Sequencing took place on an Illumina HiSeq 2000. TCR beta chain libraries were generated through multiplex PCR amplification. The amplified TCR beta chain products were analyzed by high-throughput sequencing. TCRdb handled the public reads itself, with Q25 trimming in fastp and clone calling in MiXCR, and kept productive beta chains. A single entry per CDR3 protein holds the most common genes and DNA from its merged rows. The sample table shows about 180,000 distinct CDR3 sequences, and roughly 30% are seen once. Together, the top ten hold about 4% of the sample. Relative to germline, V is 3 bases shorter and J is 7 bases shorter, with 7 bases between their ends. For CDR1 and CDR2, the germline V gene (reference sequence) lists LNHDA and SQIVND. Reading from cysteine to phenylalanine, the CDR3 counts 12 amino acids. Here the CDR3 DNA is all that survives: 36 bases in frame from base 1.

Overall results and qualifications from the work: The data were considered consistent with most tumor T cells being derived from the lymph node and subsequently expanding within tumor tissue. Tumors showed preferential V and J gene usage, and their T-cell repertoire diversity fell below that of lymph nodes yet above that of nontumor tissue. The conclusion that tumor T cells originate in lymph nodes was framed as consistent with a hypothesis rather than directly demonstrated. The similarity between tumor and nontumor tissue repertoires was significantly greater in luminal-like breast cancer than in basal-like breast cancer.

The material sequenced was axillary lymph node tissue. This receptor was obtained from a female donor with breast cancer. Some clones in this sample may be carry-over from other donors' samples. This chain is built from TRBV19 and TRBJ2-1, with no D gene named confidently. The bases read TGTGCCAGTAGTATCGGTGAGAATGAGCAGTTCTTC. The encoded protein is CASSIGENEQFF.